This T cell receptor beta chain came from a study of regulatory T cells in long-lasting Graves disease. Study-wide results and limits: Persistent disease preferred TRBV28, TRBJ1-2 and TRBJ2-5.

This clonotype was detected ten times or more. Antigen: not known. TCR beta libraries were built with iRepertoire HTBI primers and Arm-PCR of CDR3 regions. TCRdb reprocessed the multiplex PCR reads with MiXCR, giving one entry per CDR3 protein. Among 400,000 to 500,000 distinct CDR3 sequences listed, about 14% were seen once. Trimming cost V 2 bases and J 4 bases, with 11 bases left between them. CDR1 and CDR2 (germline): LGHDT, YNNKEL (reference sequence). The CDR3 contains 14 residues. Noted time point: newly diagnosed GD, antithyroid drugs for less than 3 months. The TCR library was made from RNA extracted from PBMCs. This sample also belongs to another study, concerning T cells in Graves' hyperthyroidism and ophthalmopathy. This second study says: Most clonotypes expanded in the thyroid (above 0.001) were also present in blood.

The chain has TRBV3-1 and TRBJ1-1, with no clear D. The source was peripheral blood mononuclear cells (PBMCs), collected at new diagnosis, from a patient treated with antithyroid drugs. The TCR originated in a woman aged 45-60 years with Graves disease. CDR3 nucleotide sequence: TGTGCCAGCAGCCAAAGGGCTCGTGGCACTGAAGCTTTCTTT. It specifies CASSQRARGTEAFF.